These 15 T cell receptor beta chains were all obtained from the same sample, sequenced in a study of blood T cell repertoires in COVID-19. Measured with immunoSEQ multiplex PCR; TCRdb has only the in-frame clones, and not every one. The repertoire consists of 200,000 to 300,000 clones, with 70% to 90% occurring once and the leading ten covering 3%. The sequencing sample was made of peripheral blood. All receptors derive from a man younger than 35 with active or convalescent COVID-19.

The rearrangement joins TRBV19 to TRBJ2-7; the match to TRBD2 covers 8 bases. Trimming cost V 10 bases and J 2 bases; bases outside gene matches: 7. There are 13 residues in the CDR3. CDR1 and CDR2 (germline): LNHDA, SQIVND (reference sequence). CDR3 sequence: CATPGGTTYEQYF. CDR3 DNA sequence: TGTGCCACTCCGGGAGGGACAACCTACGAGCAGTACTTC. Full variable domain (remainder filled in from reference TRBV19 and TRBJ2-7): DGGITQSPKYLFRKEGQNVTLSCEQNLNHDAMYWYRQDPGQGLRLIYYSQIVNDFQKGDIAEGYSVSREKKESFPLTVTSAQKNPTAFYLCATPGGTTYEQYFGPGTRLTVT.

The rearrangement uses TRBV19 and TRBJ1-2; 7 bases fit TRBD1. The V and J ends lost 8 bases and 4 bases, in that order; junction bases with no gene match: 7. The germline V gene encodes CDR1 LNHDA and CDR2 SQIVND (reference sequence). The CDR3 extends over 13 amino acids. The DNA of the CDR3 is TGTGCCAGTGGACAGGTGTACTTCTATGGCTACACCTTC. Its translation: CASGQVYFYGYTF.

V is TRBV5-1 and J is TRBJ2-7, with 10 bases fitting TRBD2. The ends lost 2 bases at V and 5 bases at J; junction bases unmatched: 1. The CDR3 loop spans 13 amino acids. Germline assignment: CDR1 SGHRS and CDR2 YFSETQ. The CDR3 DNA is TGCGCCAGCAGCTTTCTAGCGGGGGACGAGCAGTACTTC. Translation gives CASSFLAGDEQYF.

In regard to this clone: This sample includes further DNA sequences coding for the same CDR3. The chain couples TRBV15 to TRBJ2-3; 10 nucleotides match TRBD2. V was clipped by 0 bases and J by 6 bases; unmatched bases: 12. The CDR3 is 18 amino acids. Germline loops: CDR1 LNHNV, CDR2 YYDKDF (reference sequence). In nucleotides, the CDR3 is TGTGCCACCAGCAGAGATCAAGGGAGGACTAGCGGTCAGGATACGCAGTATTTT. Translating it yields CATSRDQGRTSGQDTQYF.

CDR3 bases: TGTGCCAGCAGTGACGGCAGCGGATCCTACAATGAGCAGTTCTTC. This codes for CASSDGSGSYNEQFF. The chain carries TRBV6-4 and TRBJ2-1, with D tentatively TRBD2 (5 bases). Per germline, CDR1 MRHNA and CDR2 SNTAGT. Trimming left V 2 bases short and J 1 base short, with 9 bases between. The CDR3 extends over 15 amino acids.

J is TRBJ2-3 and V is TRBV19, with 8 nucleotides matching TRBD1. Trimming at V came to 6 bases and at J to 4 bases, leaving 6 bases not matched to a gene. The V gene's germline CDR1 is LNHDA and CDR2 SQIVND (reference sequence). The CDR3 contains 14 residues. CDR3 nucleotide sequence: TGTGCCAGTAGGACAGGGGTAAGGGCAGATACGCAGTATTTT. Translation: CASRTGVRADTQYF. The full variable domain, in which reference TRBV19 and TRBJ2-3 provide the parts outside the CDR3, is DGGITQSPKYLFRKEGQNVTLSCEQNLNHDAMYWYRQDPGQGLRLIYYSQIVNDFQKGDIAEGYSVSREKKESFPLTVTSAQKNPTAFYLCASRTGVRADTQYFGPGTRLTVL.

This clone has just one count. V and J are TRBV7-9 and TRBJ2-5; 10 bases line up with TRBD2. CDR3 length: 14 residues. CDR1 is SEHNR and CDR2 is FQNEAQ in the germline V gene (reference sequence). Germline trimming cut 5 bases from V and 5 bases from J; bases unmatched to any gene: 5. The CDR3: CASSTAGGWETQYF. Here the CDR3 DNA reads TGTGCCAGCAGCACAGCGGGAGGGTGGGAGACCCAGTACTTC.

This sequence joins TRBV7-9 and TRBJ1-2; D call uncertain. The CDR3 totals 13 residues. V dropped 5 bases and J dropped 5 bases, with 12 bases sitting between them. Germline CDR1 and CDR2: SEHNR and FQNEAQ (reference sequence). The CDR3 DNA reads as TGTGCCAGCAGCCACGTACCGGTATATGGCTACACCTTC. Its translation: CASSHVPVYGYTF.

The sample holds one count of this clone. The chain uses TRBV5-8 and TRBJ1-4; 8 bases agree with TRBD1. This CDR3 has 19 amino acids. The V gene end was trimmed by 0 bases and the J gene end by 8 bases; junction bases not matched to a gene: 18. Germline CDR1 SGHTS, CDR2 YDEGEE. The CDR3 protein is CASSLVFGDRLSFGEKLFF. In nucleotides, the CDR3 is TGTGCCAGCAGCTTGGTCTTCGGGGACAGGTTGTCGTTCGGCGAAAAACTGTTTTTT. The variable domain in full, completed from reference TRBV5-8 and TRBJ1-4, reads EAGVTQSPTHLIKTRGQQATLRCSPISGHTSVYWYQQALGLGLQFLLWYDEGEERNRGNFPPRFSGRQFPNYSSELNVNALELEDSALYLCASSLVFGDRLSFGEKLFFGSGTQLSVL.

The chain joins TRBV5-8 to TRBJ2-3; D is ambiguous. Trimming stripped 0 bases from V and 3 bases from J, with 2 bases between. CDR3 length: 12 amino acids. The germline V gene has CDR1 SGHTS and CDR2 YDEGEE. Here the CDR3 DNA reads TGTGCCAGCAGCTTGGCTACAGATACGCAGTATTTT. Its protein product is CASSLATDTQYF.

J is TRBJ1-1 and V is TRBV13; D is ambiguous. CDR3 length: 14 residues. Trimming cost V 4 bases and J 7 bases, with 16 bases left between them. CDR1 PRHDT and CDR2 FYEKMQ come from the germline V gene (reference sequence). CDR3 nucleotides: TGTGCCAGCAGCTCAACCCGTGGAGGCGGTGAAGCTTTCTTT. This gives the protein CASSSTRGGGEAFF.

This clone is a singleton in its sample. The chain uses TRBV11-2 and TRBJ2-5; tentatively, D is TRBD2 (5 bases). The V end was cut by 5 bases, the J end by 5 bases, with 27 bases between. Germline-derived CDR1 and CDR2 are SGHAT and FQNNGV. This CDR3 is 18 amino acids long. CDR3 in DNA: TGTGCCAGCAGCGCCGCCGTCCAGGTGTTCGGGGTAGTTGAGACCCAGTACTTC. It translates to CASSAAVQVFGVVETQYF.

The CDR3 DNA follows: TGTGCCAGCAGCCAAGCAGGGGCCATCGAAAACATTCAGTACTTC. It codes for CASSQAGAIENIQYF. This rearrangement joins TRBV3-1 (or the pseudogene TRBV3-2) to TRBJ2-4, with TRBD1 as a possible D gene (6 bases). The germline V gene has CDR1 LGHDT and CDR2 YNNKEL (reference sequence). With 1 base removed from V and 5 bases from J, the gap between germline ends came to 12 bases. The CDR3 totals 15 residues.

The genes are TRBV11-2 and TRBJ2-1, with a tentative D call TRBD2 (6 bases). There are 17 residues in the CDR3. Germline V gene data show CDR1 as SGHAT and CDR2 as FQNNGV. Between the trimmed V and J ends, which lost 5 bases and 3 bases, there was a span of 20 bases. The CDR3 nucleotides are TGTGCCAGCAGCAGTCCAACGGGAGCCATTCTCTACAATGAGCAGTTCTTC. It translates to CASSSPTGAILYNEQFF. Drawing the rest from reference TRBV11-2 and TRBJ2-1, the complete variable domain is EAGVAQSPRYKIIEKRQSVAFWCNPISGHATLYWYQQILGQGPKLLIQFQNNGVVDDSQLPKDRFSAERLKGVDSTLKIQPAKLEDSAVYLCASSSPTGAILYNEQFFGPGTRLTVL.

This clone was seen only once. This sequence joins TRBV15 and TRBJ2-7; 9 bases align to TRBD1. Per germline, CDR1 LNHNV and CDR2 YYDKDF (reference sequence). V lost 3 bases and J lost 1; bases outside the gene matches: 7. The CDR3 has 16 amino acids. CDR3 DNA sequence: TGTGCCACCAGCAGGGGACTCGGGACAGGGTCCTACGAGCAGTACTTC. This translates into CATSRGLGTGSYEQYF.